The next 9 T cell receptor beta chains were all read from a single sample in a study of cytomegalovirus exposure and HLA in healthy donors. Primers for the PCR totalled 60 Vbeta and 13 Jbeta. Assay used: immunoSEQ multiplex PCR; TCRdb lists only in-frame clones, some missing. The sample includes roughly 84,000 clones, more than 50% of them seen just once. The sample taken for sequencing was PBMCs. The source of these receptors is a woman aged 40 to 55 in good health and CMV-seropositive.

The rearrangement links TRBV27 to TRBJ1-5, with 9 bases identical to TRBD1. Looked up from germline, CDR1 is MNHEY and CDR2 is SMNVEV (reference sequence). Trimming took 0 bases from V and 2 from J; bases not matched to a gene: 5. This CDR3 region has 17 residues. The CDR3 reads CASSLSGQGWGNQPQHF. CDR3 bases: TGTGCCAGCAGTTTATCGGGACAGGGCTGGGGCAATCAGCCCCAGCATTTT.

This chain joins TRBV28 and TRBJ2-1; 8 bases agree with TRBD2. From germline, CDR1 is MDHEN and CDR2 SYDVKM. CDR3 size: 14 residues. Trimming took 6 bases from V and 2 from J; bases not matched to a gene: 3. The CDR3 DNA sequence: TGTGCCAGCAGAGTGGGACTAGCCTACAATGAGCAGTTCTTC. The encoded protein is CASRVGLAYNEQFF.

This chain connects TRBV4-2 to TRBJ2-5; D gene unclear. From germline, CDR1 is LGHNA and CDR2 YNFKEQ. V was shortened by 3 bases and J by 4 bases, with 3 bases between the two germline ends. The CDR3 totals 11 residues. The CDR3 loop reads CASSHGETQYF. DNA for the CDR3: TGTGCCAGCAGCCACGGAGAGACCCAGTACTTC.

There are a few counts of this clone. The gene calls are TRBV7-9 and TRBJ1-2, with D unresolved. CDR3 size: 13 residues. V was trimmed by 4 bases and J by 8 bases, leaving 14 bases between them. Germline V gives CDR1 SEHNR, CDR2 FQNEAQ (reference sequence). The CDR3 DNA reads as TGTGCCAGCAGCTCCGGAGTAACATCGGGCTACACCTTC. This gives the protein CASSSGVTSGYTF.

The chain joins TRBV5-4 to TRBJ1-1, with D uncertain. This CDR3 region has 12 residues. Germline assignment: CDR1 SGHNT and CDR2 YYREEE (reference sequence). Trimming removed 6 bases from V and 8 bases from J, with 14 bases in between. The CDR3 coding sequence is TGTGCCAGCAACCTACGGGATGGAGAAGCTTTCTTT. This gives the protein CASNLRDGEAFF.

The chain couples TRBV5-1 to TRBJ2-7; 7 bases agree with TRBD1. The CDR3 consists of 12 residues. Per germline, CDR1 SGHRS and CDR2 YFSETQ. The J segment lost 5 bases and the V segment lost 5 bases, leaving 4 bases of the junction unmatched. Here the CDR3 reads CASRKTGDEQYF. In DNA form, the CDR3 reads TGCGCCAGCAGGAAAACAGGGGACGAGCAGTACTTC.

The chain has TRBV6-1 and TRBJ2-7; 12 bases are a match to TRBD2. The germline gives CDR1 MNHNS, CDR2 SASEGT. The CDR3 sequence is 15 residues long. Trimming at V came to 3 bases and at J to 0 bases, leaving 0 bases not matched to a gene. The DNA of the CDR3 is TGTGCCAGCAGTGAGACTAGCGGGAGCTCCTACGAGCAGTACTTC. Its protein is CASSETSGSSYEQYF.

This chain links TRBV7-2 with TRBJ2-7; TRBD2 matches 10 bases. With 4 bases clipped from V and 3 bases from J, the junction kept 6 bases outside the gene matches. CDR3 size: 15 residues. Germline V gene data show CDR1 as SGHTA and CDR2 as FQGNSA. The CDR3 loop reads CASSSGAGGGYEQYF. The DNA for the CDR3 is TGTGCCAGCAGCTCGGGAGCGGGAGGGGGCTACGAGCAGTACTTC.

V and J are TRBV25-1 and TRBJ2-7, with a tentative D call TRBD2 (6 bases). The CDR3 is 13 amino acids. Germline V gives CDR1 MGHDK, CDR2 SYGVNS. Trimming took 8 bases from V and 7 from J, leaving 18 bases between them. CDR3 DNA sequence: TGTGCCAGCGGTTACTCCGGGGGTCGAGAGCAGTACTTC. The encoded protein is CASGYSGGREQYF.